One T cell receptor (beta chain) is described in this entry. Its specificity is not known. Germline CDR1 SGHTA, CDR2 FQGNSA. With 1 base removed from V and 4 bases from J, the gap between germline ends came to 11 bases. The CDR3 contains 15 residues. The protocol was immunoSEQ multiplex PCR, while the TCRdb copy is restricted to in-frame clones and leaves out a portion. This sample has 150,000 to 180,000 clones, with less than 90% found just once. These data originate in a study of T cell responses to AZD1222 COVID-19 vaccine. In the study overall: Second-dose groups at about 4 or about 12 weeks were pooled.

Study observations and caveats: Of spike-specific TCRs, nearly half reportedly target regions left unmutated in variants.

This specimen consisted of peripheral blood, obtained on day 0 of AZD1222 vaccination. The origin of this receptor is an adult in good health. The chain recombines TRBV7-2 with TRBJ2-1; D remains ambiguous. The CDR3: CASSLVDAHYNEQFF. The CDR3 DNA reads TGTGCCAGCAGCTTAGTTGATGCCCATTACAATGAGCAGTTCTTC. Together with reference TRBV7-2 and TRBJ2-1, the CDR3 gives the full variable domain: GAGVSQSPSNKVTEKGKDVELRCDPISGHTALYWYRQSLGQGLEFLIYFQGNSAPDKSGLPSDRFSAERTGGSVSTLTIQRTQQEDSAVYLCASSLVDAHYNEQFFGPGTRLTVL.